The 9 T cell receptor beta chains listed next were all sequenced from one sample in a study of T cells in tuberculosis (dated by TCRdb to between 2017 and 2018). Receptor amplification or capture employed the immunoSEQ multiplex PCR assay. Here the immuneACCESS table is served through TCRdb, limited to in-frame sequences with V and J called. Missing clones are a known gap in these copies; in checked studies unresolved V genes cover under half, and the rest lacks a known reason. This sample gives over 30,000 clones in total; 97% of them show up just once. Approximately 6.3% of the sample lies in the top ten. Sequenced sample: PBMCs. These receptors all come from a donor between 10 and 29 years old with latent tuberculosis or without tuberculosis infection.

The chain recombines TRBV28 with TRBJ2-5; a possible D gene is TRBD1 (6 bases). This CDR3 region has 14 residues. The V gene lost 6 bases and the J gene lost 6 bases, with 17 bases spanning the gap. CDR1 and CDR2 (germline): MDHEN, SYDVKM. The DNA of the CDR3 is TGTGCCAGCAGGGAACAGGGAAGGGGCAAGACCCAGTACTTC. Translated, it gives CASREQGRGKTQYF.

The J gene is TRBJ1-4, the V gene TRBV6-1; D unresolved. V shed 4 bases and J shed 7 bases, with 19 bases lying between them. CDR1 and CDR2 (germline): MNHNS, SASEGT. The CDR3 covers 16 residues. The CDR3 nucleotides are TGTGCCAGCAGTGGCAGTGGTTCGGAGATAAGTGAAAAACTGTTTTTT. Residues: CASSGSGSEISEKLFF.

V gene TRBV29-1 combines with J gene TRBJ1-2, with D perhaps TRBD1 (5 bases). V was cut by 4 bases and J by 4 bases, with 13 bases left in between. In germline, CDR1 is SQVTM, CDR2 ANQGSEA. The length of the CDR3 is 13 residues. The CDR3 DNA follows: TGCAGCGTTGGGTCCCAGGGTTTCTATGGCTACACCTTC. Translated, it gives CSVGSQGFYGYTF.

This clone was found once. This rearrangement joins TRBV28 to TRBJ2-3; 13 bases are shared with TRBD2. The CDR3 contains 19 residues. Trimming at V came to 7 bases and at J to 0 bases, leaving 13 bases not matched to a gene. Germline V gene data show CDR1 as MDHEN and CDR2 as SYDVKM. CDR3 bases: TGTGCCAGCAAACCCCCGGGACTAGCGGGACTCTCGAGCACAGATACGCAGTATTTT. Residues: CASKPPGLAGLSSTDTQYF. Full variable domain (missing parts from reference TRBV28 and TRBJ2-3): DVKVTQSSRYLVKRTGEKVFLECVQDMDHENMFWYRQDPGLGLRLIYFSYDVKMKEKGDIPEGYSVSREKKERFSLILESASTNQTSMYLCASKPPGLAGLSSTDTQYFGPGTRLTVL.

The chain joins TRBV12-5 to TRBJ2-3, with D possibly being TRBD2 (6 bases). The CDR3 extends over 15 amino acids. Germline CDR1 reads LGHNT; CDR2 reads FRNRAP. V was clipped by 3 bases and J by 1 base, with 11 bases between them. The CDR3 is CASGLGDLRTDTQYF. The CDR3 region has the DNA TGTGCTAGTGGTTTAGGGGACTTACGCACAGATACGCAGTATTTT.

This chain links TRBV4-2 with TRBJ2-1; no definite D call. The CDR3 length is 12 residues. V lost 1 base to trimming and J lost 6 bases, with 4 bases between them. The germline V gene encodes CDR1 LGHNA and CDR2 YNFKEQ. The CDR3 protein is CASSQAGNEQFF. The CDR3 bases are TGTGCCAGCAGCCAAGCGGGCAATGAGCAGTTCTTC.

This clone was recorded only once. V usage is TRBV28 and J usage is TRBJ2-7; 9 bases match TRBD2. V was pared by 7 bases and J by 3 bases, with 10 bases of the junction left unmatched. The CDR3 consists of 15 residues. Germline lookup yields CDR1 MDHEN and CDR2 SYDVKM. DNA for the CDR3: TGTGCCAGCACGCCTGTGGGACTAGCCCTCTACGAGCAGTACTTC. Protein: CASTPVGLALYEQYF.

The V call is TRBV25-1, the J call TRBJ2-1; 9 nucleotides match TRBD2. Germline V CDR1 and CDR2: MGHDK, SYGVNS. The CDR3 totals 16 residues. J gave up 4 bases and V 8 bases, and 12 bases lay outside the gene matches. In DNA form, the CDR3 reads TGTGCCAGCTCTTTCCAGCGGGGGGAATTATACAATGAGCAGTTCTTC. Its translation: CASSFQRGELYNEQFF.

CDR3 loop: CASSRPNQPQHF. CDR3 DNA sequence: TGTGCCAGCAGCAGGCCGAATCAGCCCCAGCATTTT. The chain is built from TRBV6-5 and TRBJ1-5; no clear D gene. The germline V and J ends were trimmed by 6 bases and 4 bases, with 7 bases remaining between them. The CDR3 consists of 12 residues. Germline V gene sequence: CDR1 MNHEY, CDR2 SVGAGI.